The clone carrying this T cell receptor (beta chain) was seen a handful of times. The antigen remains unidentified. TCRdb passed the reads through MiXCR, listing each CDR3 protein once. The sample lists hundreds of thousands of distinct CDR3 sequences; around 32% were seen once. This sample is drawn from a study of T cell repertoires in cytomegalovirus infection. Across the study: Public TCR beta signatures marked donors with CMV infection and the matching HLA.

CDR3 length: 16 amino acids. Deletions cut 6 bases from V and 1 base from J, with 13 bases between. Per the germline V gene, CDR1 is MGHRA and CDR2 is YSYEKL. Overall study findings and caveats: Adding up the frequency of public TCR beta families identified people who carried CMV plus the relevant HLA. The ex vivo response was dominated by HLA-C-restricted CMV-specific TCR beta clonotypes.

This clonotype was sampled from a human donor in good health (CMV status not recorded). Some clones in this sample may be carry-over from other donors' samples. This rearrangement joins TRBV4-1 to TRBJ1-6, with D unclear. Sequenced sample: PBMCs. In DNA, the CDR3 is TGCGCCAGCAGTTCCGGGCCCAATTCCTATAATTCACCCCTCCACTTT. Protein product: CASSSGPNSYNSPLHF.